This T cell receptor (beta chain) was identified during a study of identifying expanded T cells in peripheral blood. CDR3 length equals 19 residues. Germline CDR1 is SGHAT and CDR2 is FQNNGV. V was pared by 0 bases and J by 4 bases, with 13 bases of the junction left unmatched. During the collection period, no donor immune events like infections were recorded. Details on this clone: Its specificity is not known.

General study results and limits: Differentially abundant clones: 0.95 to 1.5 between replicates, about 17 at 2 to 3 weeks, under 25 at four.

Repertoires were generated with immunoSEQ multiplex PCR, while TCRdb's copy carries only in-frame clones and drops some. Among nearly 60,000 clones, roughly 90% were seen once, and the ten largest hold 3.5% to 4.5%. Sequenced material: blood. This TCR was recovered from a person aged 18 to 70 in good health. The rearrangement uses TRBV11-2 and TRBJ2-1, with 9 bases matching TRBD2. CDR3 in DNA: TGTGCCAGCAGCTTAGATGTGACTAGCGGTTATCGGGGATACAATGAGCAGTTCTTC. It yields the protein CASSLDVTSGYRGYNEQFF.